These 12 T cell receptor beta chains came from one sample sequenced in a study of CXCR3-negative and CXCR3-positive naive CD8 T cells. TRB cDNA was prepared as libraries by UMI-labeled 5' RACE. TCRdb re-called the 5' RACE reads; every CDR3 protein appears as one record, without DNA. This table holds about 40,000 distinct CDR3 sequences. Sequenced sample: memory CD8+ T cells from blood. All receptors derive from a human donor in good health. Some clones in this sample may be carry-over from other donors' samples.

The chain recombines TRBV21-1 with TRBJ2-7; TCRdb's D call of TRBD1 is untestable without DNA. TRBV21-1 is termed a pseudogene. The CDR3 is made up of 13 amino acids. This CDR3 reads CASSKGQDYEQYF.

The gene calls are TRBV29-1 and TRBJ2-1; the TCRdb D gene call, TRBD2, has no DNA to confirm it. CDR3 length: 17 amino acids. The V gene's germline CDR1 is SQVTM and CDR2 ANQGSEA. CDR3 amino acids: CSVDALGRGGSYNEQFF.

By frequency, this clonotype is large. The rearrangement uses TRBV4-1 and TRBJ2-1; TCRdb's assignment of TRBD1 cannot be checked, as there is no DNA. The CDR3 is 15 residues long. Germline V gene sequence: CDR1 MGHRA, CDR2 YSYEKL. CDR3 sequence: CASSQIIRTHNEQFF.

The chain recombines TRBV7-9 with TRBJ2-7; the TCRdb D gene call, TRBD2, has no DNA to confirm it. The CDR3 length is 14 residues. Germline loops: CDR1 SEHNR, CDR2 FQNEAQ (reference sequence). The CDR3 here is CASSSRDSSYEQYF. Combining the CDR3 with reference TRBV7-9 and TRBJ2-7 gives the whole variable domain DTGVSQNPRHKITKRGQNVTFRCDPISEHNRLYWYRQTLGQGPEFLTYFQNEAQLEKSRLLSDRFSAERPKGSFSTLEIQRTEQGDSAMYLCASSSRDSSYEQYFGPGTRLTVT.

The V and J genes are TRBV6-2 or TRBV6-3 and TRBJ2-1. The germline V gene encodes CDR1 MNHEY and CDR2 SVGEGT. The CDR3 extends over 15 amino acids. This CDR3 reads CASSSATSEFNEQFF.

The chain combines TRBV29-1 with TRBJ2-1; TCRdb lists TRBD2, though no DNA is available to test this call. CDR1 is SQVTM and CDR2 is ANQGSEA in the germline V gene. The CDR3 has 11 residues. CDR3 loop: CSVQRDNEQFF.

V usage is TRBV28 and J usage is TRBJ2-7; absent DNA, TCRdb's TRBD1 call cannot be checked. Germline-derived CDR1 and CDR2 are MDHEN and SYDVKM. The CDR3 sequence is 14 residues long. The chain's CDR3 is CATFLKDRVHEQYF.

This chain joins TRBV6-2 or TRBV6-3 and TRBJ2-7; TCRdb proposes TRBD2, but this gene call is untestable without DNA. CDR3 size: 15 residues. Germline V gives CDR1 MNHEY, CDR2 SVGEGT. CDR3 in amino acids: CASSHGLAGLYEQYF.

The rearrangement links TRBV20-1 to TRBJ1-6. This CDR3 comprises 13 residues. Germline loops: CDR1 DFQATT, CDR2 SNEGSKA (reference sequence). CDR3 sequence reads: CSAKAGEGSPLHF.

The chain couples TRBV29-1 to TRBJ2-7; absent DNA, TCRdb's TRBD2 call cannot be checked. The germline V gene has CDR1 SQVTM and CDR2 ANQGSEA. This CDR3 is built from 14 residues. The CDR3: CSVDGGSTSYEQYF.

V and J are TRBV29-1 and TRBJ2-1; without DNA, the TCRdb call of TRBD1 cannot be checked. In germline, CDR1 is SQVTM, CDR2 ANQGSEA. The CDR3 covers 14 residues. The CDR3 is CSVRQENSYNEQFF.

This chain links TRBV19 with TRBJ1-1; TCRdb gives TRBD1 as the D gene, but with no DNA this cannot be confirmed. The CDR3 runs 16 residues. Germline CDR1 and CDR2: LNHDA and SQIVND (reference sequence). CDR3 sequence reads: CASSIYGQTLNTEAFF.